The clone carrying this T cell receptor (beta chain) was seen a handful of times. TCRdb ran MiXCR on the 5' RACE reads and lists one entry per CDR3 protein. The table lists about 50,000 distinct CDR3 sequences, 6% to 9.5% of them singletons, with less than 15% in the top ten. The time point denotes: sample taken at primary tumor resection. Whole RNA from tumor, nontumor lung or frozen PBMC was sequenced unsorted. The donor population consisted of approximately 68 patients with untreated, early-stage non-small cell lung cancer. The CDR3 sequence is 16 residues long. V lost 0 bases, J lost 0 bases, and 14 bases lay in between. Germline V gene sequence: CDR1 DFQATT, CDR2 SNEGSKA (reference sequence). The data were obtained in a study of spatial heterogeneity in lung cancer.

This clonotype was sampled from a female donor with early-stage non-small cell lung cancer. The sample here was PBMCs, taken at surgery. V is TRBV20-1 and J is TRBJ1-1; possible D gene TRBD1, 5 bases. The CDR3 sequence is CSARDRYRSMNTEAFF. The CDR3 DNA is TGCAGTGCTAGAGATCGCTACAGGTCCATGAACACTGAAGCTTTCTTT.